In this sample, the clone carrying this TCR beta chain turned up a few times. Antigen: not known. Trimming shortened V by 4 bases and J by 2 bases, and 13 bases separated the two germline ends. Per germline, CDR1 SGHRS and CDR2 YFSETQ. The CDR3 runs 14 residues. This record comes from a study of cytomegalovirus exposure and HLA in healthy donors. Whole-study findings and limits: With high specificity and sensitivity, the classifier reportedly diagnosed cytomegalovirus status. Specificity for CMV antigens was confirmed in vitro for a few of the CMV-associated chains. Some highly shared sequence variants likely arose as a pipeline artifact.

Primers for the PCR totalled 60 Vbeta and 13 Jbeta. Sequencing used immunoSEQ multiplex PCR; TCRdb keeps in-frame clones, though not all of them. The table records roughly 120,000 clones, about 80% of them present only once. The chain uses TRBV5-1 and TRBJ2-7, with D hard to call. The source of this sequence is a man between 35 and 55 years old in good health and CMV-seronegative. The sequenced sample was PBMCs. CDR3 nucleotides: TGCGCCAGCAGCCCCCTTTACGGAGCCTACGAGCAGTACTTC. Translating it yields CASSPLYGAYEQYF.